These 11 T cell receptor beta chains originate from one sample sequenced in a study of CD8 T cells in ankylosing spondylitis. TCRdb recomputed calls from the 5' RACE reads with MiXCR, one row per CDR3 protein. The sample holds about 280,000 distinct CDR3 sequences, 20% seen once. Material: blood, either unsorted or a sorted T cell fraction (not recorded which). Every receptor here comes from a male donor with ankylosing spondylitis or in good health (not recorded which).

In this sample, this clonotype turned up many times. The rearrangement links TRBV10-3 to TRBJ2-3, with TRBD1 matching 8 bases. Germline V gives CDR1 ENHRY, CDR2 SYGVKD. With 7 bases clipped from V and 3 bases from J, the junction kept 9 bases outside the gene matches. This CDR3 has 15 amino acids. The CDR3 spells CAIMPGGLITDTQYF. The CDR3 DNA is TGTGCCATCATGCCAGGGGGCTTAATTACAGATACGCAGTATTTT.

This clonotype has only a few counts. The chain has TRBV12-3 or TRBV12-4 and TRBJ1-1; 7 bases align to TRBD1. J gave up 1 base and V 6 bases, and 8 bases lay outside the gene matches. The length of the CDR3 is 15 residues. CDR3 region: CASSSQGGWNTEAFF. CDR3 coding DNA: TGTGCCAGCAGCTCTCAAGGGGGCTGGAACACTGAAGCTTTCTTT.

This rearrangement joins TRBV7-2 to TRBJ1-5, with D perhaps matching TRBD1 (5 bases). CDR1 is SGHTA and CDR2 is FQGNSA in the germline V gene. The CDR3 has 16 amino acids. Trimming stripped 1 base from V and 0 bases from J, with 10 bases between. The chain's CDR3 is CASSLVGGNSNQPQHF. The DNA of the CDR3 is TGTGCCAGCAGCTTAGTTGGGGGGAATAGCAATCAGCCCCAGCATTTT.

This clonotype was observed many times. The CDR3 spells CASSPGQINQPQHF. The CDR3 DNA reads as TGTGCCAGCAGTCCAGGACAGATCAATCAGCCCCAGCATTTT. The V and J genes are TRBV12-3 or TRBV12-4 and TRBJ1-5; TRBD1 might be the D (6 bases). Deletions cut 5 bases from V and 3 bases from J, with 11 bases between. The CDR3 is 14 residues long.

Comments on this clonotype: Compared with germline, one end of the junction differs, possibly owing to a read error. The V call is TRBV6-1, the J call TRBJ1-5, with D tentatively TRBD1 (6 bases). The CDR3 is 16 amino acids. The germline V gene has CDR1 MNHNS and CDR2 SASEGT. CDR3: CASREDRTHSNQPQHF. The CDR3 region has the DNA TGTGCCAGCAGAGAAGACAGGACCCATAGCAATCAGCCCCAGCATTTT.

The CDR3 nucleotides are TGTGCCAGCAGCCCTGGCCCCGGCGGCGGTGAGCAGTTCTTC. It codes for CASSPGPGGGEQFF. The chain couples TRBV11-2 to TRBJ2-1, with D unresolved. V was clipped by 5 bases and J by 9 bases, with 17 bases between them. The CDR3 sequence is 14 residues long. Germline V gene sequence: CDR1 SGHAT, CDR2 FQNNGV.

V is TRBV5-1 and J is TRBJ2-1; D may be TRBD2 (5 bases). Germline lookup yields CDR1 SGHRS and CDR2 YFSETQ. The V gene lost 0 bases and the J gene lost 2 bases, with 15 bases spanning the gap. This CDR3 contains 17 residues. DNA of the CDR3: TGCGCCAGCAGCTTGGACCTAGCAGGAGAGGCCTACAATGAGCAGTTCTTC. This gives the protein CASSLDLAGEAYNEQFF. The full variable domain, completed using reference TRBV5-1 and TRBJ2-1, is KAGVTQTPRYLIKTRGQQVTLSCSPISGHRSVSWYQQTPGQGLQFLFEYFSETQRNKGNFPGRFSGRQFSNSRSEMNVSTLELGDSALYLCASSLDLAGEAYNEQFFGPGTRLTVL.

This clonotype has just one count. Sequence at one end of the junction differs from germline and may be a read error. The gene calls are TRBV12-3 or TRBV12-4 and TRBJ1-1; TRBD1 agrees at 9 bases. The length of the CDR3 is 16 residues. The DNA of the CDR3 is TGTGCCAGCAGACCCACCCGGGGGACAGGGAACACTGAAACTTTCTTT. Translated, it gives CASRPTRGTGNTETFF.

In this sample, this clonotype turned up a few times. The chain couples TRBV12-3 or TRBV12-4 to TRBJ1-4, with no clear D. V lost 6 bases to trimming and J lost 7 bases, with 9 bases between them. The CDR3 totals 12 residues. The CDR3 bases are TGTGCCAGCAGCCGCAGGCTTGAAAAACTGTTTTTT. This encodes CASSRRLEKLFF.

The chain carries TRBV6-1 and TRBJ2-6; TRBD1 matches at 9 bases. Germline lookup yields CDR1 MNHNS and CDR2 SASEGT. V lost 7 bases and J lost 0; bases outside the gene matches: 7. CDR3 length: 17 residues. CDR3 DNA sequence: TGTGCCAGCAATCCGGGACAGGGTAGCTCTGGGGCCAACGTCCTGACTTTC. It translates to CASNPGQGSSGANVLTF.

This clonotype occurred many times. The chain is built from TRBV3-1 and TRBJ1-6, with a possible D match to TRBD1 (5 bases). The CDR3 contains 15 residues. CDR1 LGHDT and CDR2 YNNKEL come from the germline V gene (reference sequence). Trimming left V 7 bases short and J 7 bases short, with 17 bases between. The DNA of the CDR3 is TGTGCCAGCACCCCTTCCGGCAGGGTGAATTCACCCCTCCACTTT. This encodes CASTPSGRVNSPLHF.